This T cell receptor (beta chain) was profiled in a study of T-cell reconstitution after alpha-beta-depleted transplantation in children. Whole-study results and caveats: The study traced high day-60 TCRbeta diversity in some patients to surviving recipient T cells and thymic progenitors.

Unique molecular identifiers tagged the TCRbeta library. TCRdb analysed the PCR reads with MiXCR anew, one entry per CDR3 protein. The sample includes over 45,000 distinct CDR3 sequences, 9.2% seen only once; the top ten take 27%. This clonotype was found many times. Its antigen is unidentified. Germline CDR1 SGHRS, CDR2 YFSETQ. Trimming removed 3 bases from V and 7 bases from J, with 11 bases in between. The CDR3 runs to 13 residues. The chain carries TRBV5-1 and TRBJ1-5; no definite D call. The sequenced sample was PBMCs, mostly from graft donor cells, obtained 60 days after TCRalphabeta/CD19-depleted stem cell transplant. The source is a male patient aged 2 to 9 who had a stem cell transplant for chronic granulomatous disease, so the T cells may come from the graft donor. The CDR3 sequence is CASSSWGGQPQHF. The DNA for the CDR3 is TGCGCCAGCAGCTCTTGGGGAGGGCAGCCCCAGCATTTT.